The clone carrying this TCR beta chain was picked up one time. No antigen is known for it. Profiling relied on immunoSEQ multiplex PCR, and the TCRdb table lists in-frame clones only, not all of them. Among approximately 110,000 clones, around 89% were seen once, and the ten largest hold less than 20%. This sample is drawn from a study of identifying expanded T cells in peripheral blood. General study points: Technical replicates showed approximately 1.2 changed clones; about two weeks 15 to 20; four weeks 19. Variance in clone template counts between approximately 2-week samples significantly increased with total template count across all healthy donors.

CDR3 length: 15 amino acids. Germline V lookup: CDR1 LNHDA, CDR2 SQIVND (reference sequence). The V end was cut by 1 base, the J end by 2 bases, with 9 bases between. This TCR derives from a person aged 18 to 69 in good health. The sequenced material came from blood. The V gene is TRBV19, the J gene TRBJ1-3, with D uncertain. CDR3 protein: CASSIGSGAGNTIYF. CDR3 DNA sequence: TGTGCCAGTAGTATAGGGTCCGGGGCTGGAAACACCATATATTTT.